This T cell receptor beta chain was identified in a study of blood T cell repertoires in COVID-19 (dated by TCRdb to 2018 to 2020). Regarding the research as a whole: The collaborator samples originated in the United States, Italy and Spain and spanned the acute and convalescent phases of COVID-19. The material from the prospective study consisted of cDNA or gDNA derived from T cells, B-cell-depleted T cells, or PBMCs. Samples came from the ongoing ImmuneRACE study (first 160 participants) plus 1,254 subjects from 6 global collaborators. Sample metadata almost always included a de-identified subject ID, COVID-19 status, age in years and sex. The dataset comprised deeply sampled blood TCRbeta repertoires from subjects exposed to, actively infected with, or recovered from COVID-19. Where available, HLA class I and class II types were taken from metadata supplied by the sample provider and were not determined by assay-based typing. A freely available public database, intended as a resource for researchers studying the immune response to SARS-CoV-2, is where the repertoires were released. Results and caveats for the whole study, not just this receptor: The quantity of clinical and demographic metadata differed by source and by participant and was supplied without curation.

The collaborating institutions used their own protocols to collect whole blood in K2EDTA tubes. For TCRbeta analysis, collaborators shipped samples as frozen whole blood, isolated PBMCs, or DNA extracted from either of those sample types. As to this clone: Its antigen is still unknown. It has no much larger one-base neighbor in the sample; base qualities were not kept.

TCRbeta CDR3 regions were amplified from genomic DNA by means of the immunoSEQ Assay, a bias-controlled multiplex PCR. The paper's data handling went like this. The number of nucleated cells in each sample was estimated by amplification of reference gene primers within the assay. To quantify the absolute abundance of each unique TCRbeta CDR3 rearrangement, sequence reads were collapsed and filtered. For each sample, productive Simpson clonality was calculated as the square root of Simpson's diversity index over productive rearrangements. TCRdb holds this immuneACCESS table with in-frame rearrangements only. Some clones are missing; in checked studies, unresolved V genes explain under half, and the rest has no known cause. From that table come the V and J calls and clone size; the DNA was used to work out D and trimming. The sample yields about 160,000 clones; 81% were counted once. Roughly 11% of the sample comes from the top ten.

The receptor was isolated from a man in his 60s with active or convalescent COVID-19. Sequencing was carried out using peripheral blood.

This receptor has the CDR3 CASSPGQGSETQYF. The DNA sequence reads TGTGCCAGTAGCCCGGGACAGGGGTCAGAGACCCAGTACTTC. The chain couples TRBV19 to TRBJ2-5; 10 central bases correspond to TRBD1. Based on the germline V gene (reference sequence), the CDR1 and CDR2 sequences are LNHDA and SQIVND. Trimming takes 6 bases off V and 4 bases off J; junction bases not matched to a gene: 5. The cysteine opens and the phenylalanine closes a CDR3 of 14 amino acids. Only CDR3 DNA is held: 42 bases, read in frame from base 1.